Below, 19 T cell receptor beta chains from the same sample are listed, as sequenced in a study of T cells after yellow fever vaccination. TCRdb ran MiXCR on the 5' RACE reads and lists one entry per CDR3 protein. Altogether some 670,000 distinct CDR3 sequences are present, approximately 13% being singletons, with the ten largest covering 15%. The source was PBMCs, collected on the day of the yellow fever booster vaccination. The receptors originated from a man aged 25-45 years who received the YFV17D yellow fever vaccine.

This clonotype was found many times. CDR3: CASSAAGTEDEKLFF. The DNA for the CDR3 is TGTGCCAGCAGCGCTGCCGGGACAGAAGACGAAAAACTGTTTTTT. The chain has TRBV9 and TRBJ1-4, with 7 nucleotides matching TRBD1. The CDR3 has 15 residues. V trimming: 3 bases; J trimming: 8 bases; junction bases outside the gene matches: 10. Looked up from germline, CDR1 is SGDLS and CDR2 is YYNGEE.

This clonotype was counted between two and nine times. The CDR3 nucleotides are TGTGCCAGCAGTGAATGGGTGGGAGACGACACCGGGGAGCTGTTTTTT. It translates to CASSEWVGDDTGELFF. The rearrangement links TRBV25-1 to TRBJ2-2, with D perhaps TRBD2 (5 bases). V lost 1 base and J lost 3, with 12 bases in between. The CDR3 is made up of 16 amino acids. Germline CDR1 is MGHDK and CDR2 is SYGVNS.

The V and J genes are TRBV2 and TRBJ2-3; 8 bases are a match to TRBD2. V shed 3 bases, J shed 6 bases, and the junction held 17 bases outside the gene matches. The germline V gene encodes CDR1 SNHLY and CDR2 FYNNEI. This CDR3 is built from 18 residues. As DNA, the CDR3 is TGTGCCAGCAGTGAGTCTAACGTCGAGGCGGGAGGACAGGATACGCAGTATTTT. Its translation: CASSESNVEAGGQDTQYF.

This clonotype was observed at least ten times. This chain links TRBV29-1 with TRBJ2-1; 10 nucleotides align to TRBD2. CDR1 SQVTM and CDR2 ANQGSEA come from the germline V gene. The trim removed 3 bases at V and 6 bases at J, leaving 5 bases unmatched. The CDR3 is 14 residues long. CDR3 in amino acids: CSVEEREGRNEQFF. In DNA, the CDR3 is TGCAGCGTTGAGGAGCGGGAGGGCCGCAATGAGCAGTTCTTC.

This clonotype came up many times. The chain has TRBV12-3 or TRBV12-4 and TRBJ2-6, with unresolved D. The CDR3 totals 14 residues. Trimming took off 8 bases at V and 0 bases at J, with 8 bases between the two ends. CDR3: CASYHGSGANVLTF. CDR3 nucleotides: TGTGCCAGCTATCACGGCTCTGGGGCCAACGTCCTGACTTTC.

The rearrangement uses TRBV20-1 and TRBJ2-7; 9 bases agree with TRBD1. This CDR3 spans 15 amino acids. Germline CDR1 reads DFQATT; CDR2 reads SNEGSKA (reference sequence). CDR3 nucleotides: TGCAGCGGGGATAGGGGACAGGGACTCTCCTACGAGCAGTACTTC. Its protein product is CSGDRGQGLSYEQYF.

This clonotype has only a few counts. Here the CDR3 DNA reads TGCAGCGGAGCGGGGCCGAGCTACGAGCAGTACTTC. Its translation: CSGAGPSYEQYF. The chain employs TRBV29-1 and TRBJ2-7, with 7 bases matching TRBD2. This CDR3 has 12 amino acids. The germline V gene encodes CDR1 SQVTM and CDR2 ANQGSEA. With 7 bases clipped from V and 3 bases from J, the junction kept 6 bases outside the gene matches.

CDR3 sequence: CASGLAGGNTGELFF. CDR3 in DNA: TGCGCCAGTGGACTAGCGGGAGGTAACACCGGGGAGCTGTTTTTT. V gene TRBV5-1 combines with J gene TRBJ2-2, with TRBD2 identical over 14 bases. Germline V gives CDR1 SGHRS, CDR2 YFSETQ. The V and J ends lost 8 bases and 2 bases, in that order; junction bases with no gene match: 2. The CDR3 is 15 residues long.

This chain uses TRBV10-1 with TRBJ2-2; D remains ambiguous. Germline V gene lookup returns CDR1 WNHNN and CDR2 SYGVQD (reference sequence). The CDR3 loop spans 13 amino acids. The V gene lost 3 bases and the J gene lost 3 bases, with 5 bases spanning the gap. The CDR3, as DNA: TGCGCCAGCAGTGATTTTGACACCGGGGAGCTGTTTTTT. It yields the protein CASSDFDTGELFF.

This clonotype has only a few counts. The chain couples TRBV27 to TRBJ2-1, with 7 bases identical to TRBD1. V trimming: 2 bases; J trimming: 9 bases; junction bases outside the gene matches: 4. CDR3 length: 13 amino acids. Germline V gene sequence: CDR1 MNHEY, CDR2 SMNVEV (reference sequence). CDR3 region: CASSLRGRGEQFF. The CDR3 coding sequence is TGTGCCAGCAGTTTAAGGGGGCGCGGTGAGCAGTTCTTC.

This clonotype has just a few counts. V gene TRBV5-1 combines with J gene TRBJ2-3; D remains ambiguous. The V end lost 0 bases, the J end lost 4 bases, and 12 bases lay between the germline ends. The germline gives CDR1 SGHRS, CDR2 YFSETQ. The CDR3 has 15 residues. CDR3 region: CASSLVVTPSDTQYF. The CDR3 DNA sequence: TGCGCCAGCAGCTTGGTAGTTACTCCCTCAGATACGCAGTATTTT.

This clonotype appeared a few times. The gene calls are TRBV4-3 and TRBJ2-2; tentatively, D is TRBD2 (6 bases). Germline lookup yields CDR1 LGHNA and CDR2 YSLEER. The V and J ends lost 1 base and 4 bases respectively, with 13 bases between them. This CDR3 is built from 16 residues. CDR3 protein: CASSQGLVVSTGELFF. The DNA of the CDR3 is TGCGCCAGCAGCCAAGGACTAGTGGTATCCACCGGGGAGCTGTTTTTT.

This clonotype appeared a few times. The chain joins TRBV6-2 or TRBV6-3 to TRBJ2-5; no clear D gene. Looked up from germline, CDR1 is MNHEY and CDR2 is SVGEGT. The ends were cut back, 5 bases at V and 3 bases at J, with 16 bases in the middle. This CDR3 region has 15 residues. The CDR3 protein is CASSAPRPGEETQYF. The CDR3, as DNA: TGTGCCAGCAGTGCACCCAGGCCTGGGGAAGAGACCCAGTACTTC.

This clonotype was observed a few times. The chain combines TRBV4-3 with TRBJ2-1; TRBD2 agrees at 12 bases. Germline V gene data show CDR1 as LGHNA and CDR2 as YSLEER. Germline trimming cut 4 bases from V and 8 bases from J; bases unmatched to any gene: 9. The CDR3 is made up of 16 amino acids. The CDR3 DNA reads TGCGCCAGCAGCCTCAGGCTAGCGGGAGGGCCCGATGAGCAGTTCTTC. It yields the protein CASSLRLAGGPDEQFF.

This chain connects TRBV6-1 to TRBJ2-7; the D gene is possibly TRBD1 (6 bases). CDR1 and CDR2 from the germline V gene are MNHNS and SASEGT. V shed 6 bases and J shed 2 bases, with 17 bases lying between them. The CDR3 consists of 15 residues. DNA for the CDR3: TGTGCCAGCAGGGGCTGGACAGACCCAGCCTACGAGCAGTACTTC. This gives the protein CASRGWTDPAYEQYF.

V gene TRBV19 combines with J gene TRBJ2-1; D unresolved. The germline CDR1 and CDR2 sequences are LNHDA and SQIVND (reference sequence). The V end was cut by 6 bases, the J end by 0 bases, with 9 bases between. The length of the CDR3 is 14 residues. The CDR3 DNA is TGTGCCAGTAGACTTGCCTCCTCCTACAATGAGCAGTTCTTC. Its protein product is CASRLASSYNEQFF.

The genes are TRBV5-1 and TRBJ1-2; possibly TRBD1 for D (6 bases). The V end lost 0 bases, the J end lost 3 bases, and 9 bases lay between the germline ends. Germline V CDR1 and CDR2: SGHRS, YFSETQ. This CDR3 spans 14 amino acids. The CDR3 loop is CASSLDQGYYGYTF. In DNA, the CDR3 is TGCGCCAGCAGCTTGGATCAGGGGTACTATGGCTACACCTTC.

The CDR3, as DNA: TGTGCCACCAGTGAAACGGACAGGTTTTACGAGCAGTACTTC. Amino acids: CATSETDRFYEQYF. The chain joins TRBV24-1 to TRBJ2-7; TRBD1 aligns across 7 bases. Per germline, CDR1 KGHDR and CDR2 SFDVKD. CDR3 length equals 14 residues. Trimming removed 4 bases from V and 4 bases from J; junction bases left unmatched: 6.

This clonotype was observed a few times. This chain uses TRBV7-2 with TRBJ2-7; D assignment may be TRBD1 or TRBD2 (5 bases each). This CDR3 contains 13 residues. V lost 6 bases, J lost 5 bases, and 14 bases lay in between. Germline V lookup: CDR1 SGHTA, CDR2 FQGNSA. The CDR3 DNA reads TGTGCCAGCAGTCCTGTACGGGGCCACGAGCAGTACTTC. Its protein product is CASSPVRGHEQYF.